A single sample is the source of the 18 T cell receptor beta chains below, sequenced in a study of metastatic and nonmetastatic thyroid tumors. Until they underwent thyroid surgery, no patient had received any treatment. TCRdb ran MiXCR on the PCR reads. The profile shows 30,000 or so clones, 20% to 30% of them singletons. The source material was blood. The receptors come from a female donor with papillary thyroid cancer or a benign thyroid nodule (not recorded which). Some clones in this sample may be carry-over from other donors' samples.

The CDR3 DNA follows: TGTGCCAGCAGCTTAGCATGGGGCGGCAGGGGGTTGGGGCAAGAGACCCAGTACTTC. It yields the protein CASSLAWGGRGLGQETQYF. The chain employs TRBV7-2 and TRBJ2-5, with 7 bases aligning to TRBD1. The V gene's germline CDR1 is SGHTA and CDR2 FQGNSA. V was pared by 0 bases and J by 2 bases, with 15 bases of the junction left unmatched. The CDR3 is 19 residues long.

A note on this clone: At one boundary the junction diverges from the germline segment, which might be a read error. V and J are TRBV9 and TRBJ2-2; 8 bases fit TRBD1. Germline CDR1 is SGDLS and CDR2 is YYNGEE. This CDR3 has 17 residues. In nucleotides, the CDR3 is TGTGCCAGCAGCTCGGAGGACAGGGCGGAGAACACCGGTGAGCTGTTTTTT. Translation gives CASSSEDRAENTGELFF.

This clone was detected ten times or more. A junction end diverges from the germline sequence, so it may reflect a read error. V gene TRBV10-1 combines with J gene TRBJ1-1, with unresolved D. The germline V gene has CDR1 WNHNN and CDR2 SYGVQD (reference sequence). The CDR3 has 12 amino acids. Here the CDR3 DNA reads TGCGCCAGCAGTGAGTCGAACGCTGAAGCTTTCTTT. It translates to CASSESNAEAFF.

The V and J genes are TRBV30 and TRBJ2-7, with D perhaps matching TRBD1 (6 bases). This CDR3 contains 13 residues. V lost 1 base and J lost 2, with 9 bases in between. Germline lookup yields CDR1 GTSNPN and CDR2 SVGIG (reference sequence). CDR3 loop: CAWSDRATYEQYF. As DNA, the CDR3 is TGTGCCTGGAGTGACAGGGCGACCTACGAGCAGTACTTC. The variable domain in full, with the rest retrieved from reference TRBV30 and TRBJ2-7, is SQTIHQWPATLVQPVGSPLSLECTVEGTSNPNLYWYRQAAGRGLQLLFYSVGIGQISSEVPQNLSASRPQDRQFILSSKKLLLSDSGFYLCAWSDRATYEQYFGPGTRLTVT.

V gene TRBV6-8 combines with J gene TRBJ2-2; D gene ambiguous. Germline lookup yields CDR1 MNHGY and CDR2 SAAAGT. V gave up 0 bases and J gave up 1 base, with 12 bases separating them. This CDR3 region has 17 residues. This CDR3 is CASSYSYETRNTGELFF. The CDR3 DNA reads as TGTGCCAGCAGTTACTCGTATGAAACCAGGAACACCGGGGAGCTGTTTTTT.

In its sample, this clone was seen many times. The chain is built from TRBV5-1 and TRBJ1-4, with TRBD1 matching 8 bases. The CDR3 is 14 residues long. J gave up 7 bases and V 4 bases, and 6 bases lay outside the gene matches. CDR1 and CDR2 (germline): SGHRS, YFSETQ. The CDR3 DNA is TGCGCCAGCAGCGACGGACAGGGCGGTGAAAAACTGTTTTTT. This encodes CASSDGQGGEKLFF.

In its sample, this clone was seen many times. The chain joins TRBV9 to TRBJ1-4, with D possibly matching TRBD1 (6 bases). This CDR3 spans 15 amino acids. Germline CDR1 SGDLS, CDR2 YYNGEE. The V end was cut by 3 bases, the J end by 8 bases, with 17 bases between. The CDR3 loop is CASSAHTGTGEKLFF. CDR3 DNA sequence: TGTGCCAGCAGCGCCCATACAGGGACCGGGGAAAAACTGTTTTTT.

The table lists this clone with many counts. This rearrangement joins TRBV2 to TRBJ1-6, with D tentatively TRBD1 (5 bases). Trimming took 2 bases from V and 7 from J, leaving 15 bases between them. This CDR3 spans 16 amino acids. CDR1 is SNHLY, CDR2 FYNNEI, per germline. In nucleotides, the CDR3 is TGTGCCAGCAGTGAAAAACGGGGCTACGGAAATTCACCCCTCCACTTT. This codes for CASSEKRGYGNSPLHF.

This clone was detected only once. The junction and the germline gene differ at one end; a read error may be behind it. Here the CDR3 DNA reads TGTGCCAGCAGCCCGGACAGGGTCCCCGGGGAGCTGTCTTTT. Translating gives CASSPDRVPGELSF. The chain carries TRBV11-2 and TRBJ2-2; 8 bases align to TRBD1. There are 14 residues in the CDR3. Germline lookup yields CDR1 SGHAT and CDR2 FQNNGV.

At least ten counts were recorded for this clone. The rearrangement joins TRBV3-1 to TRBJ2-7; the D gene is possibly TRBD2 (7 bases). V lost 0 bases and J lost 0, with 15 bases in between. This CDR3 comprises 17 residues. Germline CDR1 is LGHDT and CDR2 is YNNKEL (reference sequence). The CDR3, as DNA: TGTGCCAGCAGCCAAGATTTTCGGGGGGCCAGCTCCTACGAGCAGTACTTC. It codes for CASSQDFRGASSYEQYF.

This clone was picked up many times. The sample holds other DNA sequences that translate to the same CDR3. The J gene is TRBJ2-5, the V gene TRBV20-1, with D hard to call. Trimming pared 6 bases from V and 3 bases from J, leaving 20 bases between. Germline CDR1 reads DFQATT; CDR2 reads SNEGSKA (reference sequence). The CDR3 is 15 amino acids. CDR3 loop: CSAHKWVLGEETQYF. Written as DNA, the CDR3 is TGCAGTGCCCACAAATGGGTCCTGGGTGAAGAGACCCAGTACTTC.

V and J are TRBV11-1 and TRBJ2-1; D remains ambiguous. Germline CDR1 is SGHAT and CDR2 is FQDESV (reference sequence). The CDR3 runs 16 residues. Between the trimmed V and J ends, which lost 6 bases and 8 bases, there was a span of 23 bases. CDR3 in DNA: TGTGCCAGCAGTAAAGACCCGAGCCCCAGTGTCGATGAGCAGTTCTTC. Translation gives CASSKDPSPSVDEQFF. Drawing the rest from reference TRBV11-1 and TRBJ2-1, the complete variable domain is EAEVAQSPRYKITEKSQAVAFWCDPISGHATLYWYRQILGQGPELLVQFQDESVVDDSQLPKDRFSAERLKGVDSTLKIQPAELGDSAMYLCASSKDPSPSVDEQFFGPGTRLTVL.

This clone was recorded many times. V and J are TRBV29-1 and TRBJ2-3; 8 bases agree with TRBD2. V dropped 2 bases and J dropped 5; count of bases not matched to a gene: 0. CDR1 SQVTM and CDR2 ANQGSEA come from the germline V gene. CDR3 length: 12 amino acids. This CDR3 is CSVELAGDTQYF. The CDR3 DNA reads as TGCAGCGTTGAACTAGCGGGAGATACGCAGTATTTT.

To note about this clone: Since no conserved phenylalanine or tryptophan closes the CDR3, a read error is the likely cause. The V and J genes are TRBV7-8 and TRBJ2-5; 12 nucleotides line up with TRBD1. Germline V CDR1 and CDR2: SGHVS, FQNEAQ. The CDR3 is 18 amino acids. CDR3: CASSREGQGALKDGTQYL. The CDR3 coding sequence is TGTGCAAGCAGCCGGGAGGGACAGGGGGCTTTAAAGGATGGGACCCAGTACTTA.

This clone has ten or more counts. CDR3 coding DNA: TGTGCCAGCAGCACCCTTGGGGGGAAGGATCAGCCCCAGCATTTT. Translation gives CASSTLGGKDQPQHF. V gene TRBV7-9 combines with J gene TRBJ1-5; D is possibly TRBD1 (5 bases). V lost 5 bases and J 5 bases, leaving 16 bases between the germline ends. The CDR3 is made up of 15 amino acids. Germline CDR1 SEHNR, CDR2 FQNEAQ (reference sequence). Looking up the rest from reference TRBV7-9 and TRBJ1-5 gives the full variable domain: DTGVSQNPRHKITKRGQNVTFRCDPISEHNRLYWYRQTLGQGPEFLTYFQNEAQLEKSRLLSDRFSAERPKGSFSTLEIQRTEQGDSAMYLCASSTLGGKDQPQHFGDGTRLSIL.

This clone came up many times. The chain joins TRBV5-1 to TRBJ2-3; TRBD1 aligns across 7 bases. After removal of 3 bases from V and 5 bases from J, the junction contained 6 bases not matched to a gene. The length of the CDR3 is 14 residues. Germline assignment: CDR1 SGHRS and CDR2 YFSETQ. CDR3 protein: CASSWDSSEDTQYF. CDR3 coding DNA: TGCGCCAGCAGCTGGGACAGTAGTGAAGATACGCAGTATTTT.

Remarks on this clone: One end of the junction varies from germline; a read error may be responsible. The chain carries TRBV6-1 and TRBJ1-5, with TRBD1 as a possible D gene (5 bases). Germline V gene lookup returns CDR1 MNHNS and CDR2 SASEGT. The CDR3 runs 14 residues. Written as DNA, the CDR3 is TGTCCCAGAAGCGCACAGGTTTTCAATCTGCCCCAGCATTTT. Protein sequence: CPRSAQVFNLPQHF.

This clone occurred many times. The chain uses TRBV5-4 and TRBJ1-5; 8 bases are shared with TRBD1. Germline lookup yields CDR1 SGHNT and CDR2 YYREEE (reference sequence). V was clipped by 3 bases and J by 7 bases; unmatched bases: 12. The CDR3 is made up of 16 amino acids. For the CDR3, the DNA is TGTGCCAGCAGCTACATGGGGGGACAGGATTTCCAGCCCCAGCATTTT. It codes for CASSYMGGQDFQPQHF.